What follows are 5 T cell receptor beta chains derived from one specimen sequenced in a study of cytomegalovirus exposure and HLA in healthy donors. The PCR employed 60 Vbeta primers together with 13 Jbeta primers. TCRdb's copy holds only in-frame clones and misses some; the assay was immunoSEQ multiplex PCR. The sample holds under 200,000 clones, about three quarters seen once. Sequenced: PBMCs. These receptors all come from a man between 18 and 29 years old in good health and CMV-seronegative.

This sequence joins TRBV11-2 and TRBJ1-2; 7 nucleotides align to TRBD1. The J segment lost 7 bases and the V segment lost 5 bases, leaving 19 bases of the junction unmatched. Germline-derived CDR1 and CDR2 are SGHAT and FQNNGV. The CDR3 is 17 residues long. The CDR3 DNA is TGTGCCAGCAGCCTAACTGTTCCCCCGACAGGGTCAGTTGGCTACACCTTC. This gives the protein CASSLTVPPTGSVGYTF.

This chain links TRBV27 with TRBJ2-2; TRBD1 matches 8 bases. This CDR3 is 16 amino acids long. In germline, CDR1 is MNHEY, CDR2 SMNVEV (reference sequence). V lost 5 bases, J lost 3 bases, and 8 bases stayed unmatched. CDR3 residues: CASSPDRGRDTGELFF. The CDR3 DNA sequence: TGTGCCAGCAGTCCCGACAGGGGAAGGGACACCGGGGAGCTGTTTTTT.

The V gene is TRBV15, the J gene TRBJ1-5; maybe TRBD1 (5 bases). This CDR3 comprises 18 residues. V was clipped by 0 bases and J by 2 bases, with 17 bases between them. Germline V lookup: CDR1 LNHNV, CDR2 YYDKDF (reference sequence). The CDR3, as DNA: TGTGCCACCAGCAGAGATTGGGGGACTGGCGGCGGCAATCAGCCCCAGCATTTT. Protein sequence: CATSRDWGTGGGNQPQHF.

This sequence joins TRBV10-1 and TRBJ2-1; 7 nucleotides line up with TRBD2. V lost 0 bases and J lost 6; bases outside the gene matches: 5. Germline CDR1 is WNHNN and CDR2 is SYGVQD (reference sequence). The CDR3 runs 15 residues. DNA for the CDR3: TGCGCCAGCAGTGAGTCGGGGACTACCTTCAATGAGCAGTTCTTC. The encoded protein is CASSESGTTFNEQFF.

This clone was recorded only once. V usage is TRBV19 and J usage is TRBJ1-5, with a tentative D call TRBD1 (6 bases). The CDR3 spans 15 residues. The V and J ends lost 3 bases and 2 bases respectively, with 11 bases between them. From germline, CDR1 is LNHDA and CDR2 SQIVND (reference sequence). CDR3: CASSIGPGGNQPQHF. The CDR3 DNA reads as TGTGCCAGTAGTATCGGGCCAGGGGGCAATCAGCCCCAGCATTTT. Using reference TRBV19 and TRBJ1-5 for the parts outside the CDR3, the full variable domain is DGGITQSPKYLFRKEGQNVTLSCEQNLNHDAMYWYRQDPGQGLRLIYYSQIVNDFQKGDIAEGYSVSREKKESFPLTVTSAQKNPTAFYLCASSIGPGGNQPQHFGDGTRLSIL.